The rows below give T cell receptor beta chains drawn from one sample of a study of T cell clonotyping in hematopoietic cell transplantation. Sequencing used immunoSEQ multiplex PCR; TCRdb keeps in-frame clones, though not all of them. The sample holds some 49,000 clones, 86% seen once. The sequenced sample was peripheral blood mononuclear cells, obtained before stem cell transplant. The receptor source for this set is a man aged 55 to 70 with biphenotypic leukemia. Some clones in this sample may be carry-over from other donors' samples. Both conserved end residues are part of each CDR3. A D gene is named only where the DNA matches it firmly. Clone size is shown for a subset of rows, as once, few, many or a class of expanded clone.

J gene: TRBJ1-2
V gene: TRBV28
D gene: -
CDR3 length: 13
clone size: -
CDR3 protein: CASRSGPSPGYTF
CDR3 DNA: TGTGCCAGCAGATCAGGACCCAGCCCAGGCTACACCTTC

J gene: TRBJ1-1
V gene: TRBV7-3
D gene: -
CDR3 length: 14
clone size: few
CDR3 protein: CASKSSAMNTEAFF
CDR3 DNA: TGTGCCAGCAAGTCCTCCGCTATGAACACTGAAGCTTTCTTT

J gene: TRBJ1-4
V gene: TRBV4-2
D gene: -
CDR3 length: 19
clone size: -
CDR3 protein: CASSQEVLPGQPTNEKLFF
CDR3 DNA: TGTGCCAGCAGCCAAGAAGTTCTCCCCGGACAGCCAACTAATGAAAAACTGTTTTTT

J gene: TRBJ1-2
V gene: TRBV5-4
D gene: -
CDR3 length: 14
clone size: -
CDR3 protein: CASSLGGGDYGYTF
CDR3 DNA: TGTGCCAGCAGCTTGGGCGGGGGGGACTATGGCTACACCTTC

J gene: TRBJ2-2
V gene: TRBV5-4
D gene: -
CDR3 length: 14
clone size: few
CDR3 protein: CASSFGASAGELFF
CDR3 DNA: TGTGCCAGCAGCTTTGGCGCCAGTGCCGGGGAGCTGTTTTTT

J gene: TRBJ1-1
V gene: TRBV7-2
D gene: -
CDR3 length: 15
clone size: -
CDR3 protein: CASSLAGGLNTEAFF
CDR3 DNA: TGTGCCAGCAGCTTAGCGGGCGGGCTGAACACTGAAGCTTTCTTT

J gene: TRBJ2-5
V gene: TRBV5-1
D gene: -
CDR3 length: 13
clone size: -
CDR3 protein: CASSYDSKETQYF
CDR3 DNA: TGCGCCAGCAGCTACGACAGCAAAGAGACCCAGTACTTC

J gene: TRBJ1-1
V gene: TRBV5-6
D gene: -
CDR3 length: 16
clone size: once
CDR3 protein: CASSSPLGGAGKSAFF
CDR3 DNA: TGTGCCAGCAGCTCACCTCTTGGGGGCGCAGGGAAAAGCGCTTTCTTT

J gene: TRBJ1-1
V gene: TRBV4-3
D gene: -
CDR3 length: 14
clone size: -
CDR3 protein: CASSPAIGYTEAFF
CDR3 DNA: TGCGCCAGCAGCCCCGCGATCGGTTACACTGAAGCTTTCTTT

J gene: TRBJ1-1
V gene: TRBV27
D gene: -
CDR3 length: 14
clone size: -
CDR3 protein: CASSLSGVGTEAFF
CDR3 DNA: TGTGCCAGCAGTTTATCAGGGGTGGGGACTGAAGCTTTCTTT

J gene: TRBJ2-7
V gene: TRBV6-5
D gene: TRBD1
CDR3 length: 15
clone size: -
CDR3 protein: CASSYSRGQVWEQYF
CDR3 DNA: TGTGCCAGCAGTTACTCGAGAGGACAGGTTTGGGAGCAGTACTTC

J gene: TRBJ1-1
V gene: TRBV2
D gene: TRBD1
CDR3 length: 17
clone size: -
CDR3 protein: CASSVNRDRGYNTEAFF
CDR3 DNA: TGTGCCAGCAGTGTTAACCGGGACAGGGGTTATAACACTGAAGCTTTCTTT

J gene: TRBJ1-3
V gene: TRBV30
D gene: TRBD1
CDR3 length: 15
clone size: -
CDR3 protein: CAWKLPTGTWSTIYF
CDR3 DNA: TGTGCCTGGAAACTCCCGACAGGGACCTGGAGCACCATATATTTT

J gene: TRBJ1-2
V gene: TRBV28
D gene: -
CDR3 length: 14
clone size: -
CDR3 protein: CASSLLTGNYGYTF
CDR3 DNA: TGTGCCAGCAGTTTACTGACCGGGAACTATGGCTACACCTTC

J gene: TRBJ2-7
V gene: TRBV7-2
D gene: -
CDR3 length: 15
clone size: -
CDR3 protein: CASSYRAGPSYEQYF
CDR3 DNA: TGTGCCAGCAGCTACAGGGCGGGGCCCTCCTACGAGCAGTACTTC

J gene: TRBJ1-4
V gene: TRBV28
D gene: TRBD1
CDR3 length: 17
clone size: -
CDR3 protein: CASSLYSQGATNEKLFF
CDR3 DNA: TGTGCCAGCAGTTTATACTCACAGGGGGCAACTAATGAAAAACTGTTTTTT

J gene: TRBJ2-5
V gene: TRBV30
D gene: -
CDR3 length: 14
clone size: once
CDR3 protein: CAWSGVDYQETQYF
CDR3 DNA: TGTGCCTGGAGTGGGGTGGATTACCAAGAGACCCAGTACTTC

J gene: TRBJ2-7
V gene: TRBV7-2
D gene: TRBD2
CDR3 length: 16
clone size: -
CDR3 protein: CASSRTSGSLGYEQYF
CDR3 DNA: TGTGCCAGCAGCAGGACTAGCGGGAGTTTGGGGTACGAGCAGTACTTC

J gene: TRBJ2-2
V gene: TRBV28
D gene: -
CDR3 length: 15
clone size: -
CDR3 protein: CASSLPEGNTGELFF
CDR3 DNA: TGTGCCAGCAGCCTACCGGAAGGGAACACCGGGGAGCTGTTTTTT

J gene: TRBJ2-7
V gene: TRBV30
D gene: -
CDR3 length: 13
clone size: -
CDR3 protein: CAWSVDRSYEQYF
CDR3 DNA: TGTGCCTGGAGTGTTGACAGATCCTACGAGCAGTACTTC

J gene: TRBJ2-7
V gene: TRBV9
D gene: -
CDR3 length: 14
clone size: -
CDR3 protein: CASSETPDPYEQYF
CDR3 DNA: TGTGCCAGCAGCGAAACCCCGGACCCATACGAGCAGTACTTC

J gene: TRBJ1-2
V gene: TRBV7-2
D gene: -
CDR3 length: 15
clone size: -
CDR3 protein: CASSLGTSEGYGYTF
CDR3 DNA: TGTGCCAGCAGCTTAGGTACTTCCGAGGGCTATGGCTACACCTTC

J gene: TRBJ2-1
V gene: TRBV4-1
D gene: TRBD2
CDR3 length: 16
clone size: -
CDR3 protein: CASSDTTSGSWDEQFF
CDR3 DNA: TGCGCCAGCAGCGACACCACTAGCGGGAGTTGGGATGAGCAGTTCTTC

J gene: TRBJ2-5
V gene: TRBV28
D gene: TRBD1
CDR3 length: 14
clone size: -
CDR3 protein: CASSSRDRGETQYF
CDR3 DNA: TGTGCCAGCAGTTCCCGGGACAGGGGAGAGACCCAGTACTTC

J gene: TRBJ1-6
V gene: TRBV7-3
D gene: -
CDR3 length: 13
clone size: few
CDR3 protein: CASSSTGSSPLHF
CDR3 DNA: TGTGCCAGCAGCTCAACCGGAAGTTCACCCCTCCACTTT

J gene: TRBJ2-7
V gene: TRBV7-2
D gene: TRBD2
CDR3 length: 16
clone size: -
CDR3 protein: CASSLEGTSGTYEQYF
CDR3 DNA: TGTGCCAGCAGCCTTGAGGGGACTAGCGGTACCTACGAGCAGTACTTC

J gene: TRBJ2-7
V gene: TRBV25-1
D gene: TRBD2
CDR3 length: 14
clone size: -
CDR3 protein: CASSEWSSGDEQYF
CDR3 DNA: TGTGCCAGCAGTGAATGGTCTAGCGGGGACGAGCAGTACTTC

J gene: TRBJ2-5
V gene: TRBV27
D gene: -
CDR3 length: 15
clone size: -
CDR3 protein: CASSVDGNRAETQYF
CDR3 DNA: TGTGCCAGCAGTGTGGACGGAAACAGGGCAGAGACCCAGTACTTC

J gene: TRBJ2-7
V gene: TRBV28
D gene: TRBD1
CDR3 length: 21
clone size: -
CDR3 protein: CASYSLYPGQGKSDSSYEQYF
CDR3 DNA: TGTGCCAGCTACTCGCTGTACCCGGGACAGGGAAAGAGCGACAGCTCCTACGAGCAGTACTTC

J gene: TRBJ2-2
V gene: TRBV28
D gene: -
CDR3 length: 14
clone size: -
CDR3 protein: CASSLYRVAGELFF
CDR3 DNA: TGTGCCAGCAGTTTATACAGGGTAGCCGGGGAGCTGTTTTTT

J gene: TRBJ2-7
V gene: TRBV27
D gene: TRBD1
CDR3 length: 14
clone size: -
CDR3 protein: CASRRTGLNYEQYF
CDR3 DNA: TGTGCCAGCAGAAGGACAGGGCTCAACTACGAGCAGTACTTC

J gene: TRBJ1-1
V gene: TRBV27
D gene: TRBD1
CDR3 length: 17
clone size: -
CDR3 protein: CASSRYRGSLSDTEAFF
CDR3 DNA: TGTGCCAGCAGTCGCTACAGGGGGAGTCTATCAGACACTGAAGCTTTCTTT